This T cell receptor beta chain originates from a study of T cells in Graves' hyperthyroidism and ophthalmopathy. TCR beta CDR3 regions were amplified from RNA transcripts. The TCR CDR3 was amplified in a first-round RT-PCR using the HTBI primer set. TCRdb reprocessed the multiplex PCR reads via MiXCR and lists one record per CDR3 protein. The profile shows a few hundred thousand distinct CDR3 sequences, 15% to 20% of them singletons. The study, taken as a whole, reports: Expanded thyroid clonotypes (above 0.001) were mostly also found in blood.

Worth noting for this clonotype: Its specificity is unknown.

The CDR3 is 14 residues long. V shed 6 bases and J 7 bases; nucleotides not matched to a gene: 10. CDR1 SQVTM and CDR2 ANQGSEA come from the germline V gene. Reasons for excluding patients were uncontrolled infection, other autoimmune disease, pregnancy or lactation. PBMCs were derived from around 10 ml fresh peripheral blood. Input material: blood. This TCR was recovered from a man aged 40-49 years with Graves' hyperthyroidism. The J gene is TRBJ1-5, the V gene TRBV29-1; 9 bases match TRBD1. The CDR3 nucleotides are TGCAGCGTACTGGGACAGGGAAGGGGGCAGCCCCAGCATTTT. Protein: CSVLGQGRGQPQHF.